The 27 T cell receptor beta chains given below trace back to one sample, sequenced in a study of early T cells in non-severe SARS-CoV-2 infection. TCRdb independently ran MiXCR on the 5' RACE reads; one entry per CDR3 protein. The sample lists around 30,000 distinct CDR3 sequences, approximately 5% occurring once. What was sequenced was whole blood. The source is an adult who was a healthcare worker with PCR-confirmed SARS-CoV-2 infection or an uninfected control (not recorded which).

The V gene is TRBV4-1, the J gene TRBJ1-6; tentative D call: TRBD1 (5 bases). CDR1 is MGHRA and CDR2 is YSYEKL in the germline V gene. The ends were cut back, 1 base at V and 8 bases at J, with 12 bases in the middle. The CDR3 loop spans 15 amino acids. For the CDR3, the DNA is TGCGCCAGCAGCCAAGTGGGGGGAGTGGATTCACCCCTCCACTTT. Encoded protein: CASSQVGGVDSPLHF.

This clonotype was observed many times. The chain joins TRBV28 to TRBJ2-5, with D uncertain. V shed 2 bases and J shed 5 bases, with 18 bases lying between them. The CDR3 is made up of 16 amino acids. Germline CDR1 and CDR2: MDHEN and SYDVKM. This CDR3 is CASSLSRGDVAETQYF. CDR3 sequence (DNA): TGTGCCAGCAGTTTAAGCCGTGGTGATGTCGCCGAGACCCAGTACTTC.

This clonotype has at least ten counts. The chain combines TRBV29-1 with TRBJ1-1; weak D call: TRBD1 (6 bases). The CDR3 extends over 13 amino acids. Germline V gene data show CDR1 as SQVTM and CDR2 as ANQGSEA. Between the trimmed V and J ends, which lost 0 bases and 7 bases, there was a span of 12 bases. The CDR3 DNA reads TGCAGCGTTGAAGAAGGGGAGGGACATGAAGCTTTCTTT. This encodes CSVEEGEGHEAFF.

This clonotype was seen at least ten times. V usage is TRBV3-1 and J usage is TRBJ2-2; TRBD1 might be the D (6 bases). The CDR3 runs 14 residues. V was pared by 2 bases and J by 5 bases, with 9 bases between. Germline assignment: CDR1 LGHDT and CDR2 YNNKEL (reference sequence). The CDR3 nucleotides are TGTGCCAGCAGCCAAACAACAGGGACCGGGGAGCTGTTTTTT. Translated: CASSQTTGTGELFF.

In this sample, this clonotype turned up many times. The chain joins TRBV20-1 to TRBJ1-1; 7 bases fit TRBD1. V lost 2 bases and J lost 6; bases outside the gene matches: 12. This CDR3 is 15 amino acids long. CDR1 and CDR2 (germline): DFQATT, SNEGSKA (reference sequence). The CDR3 sequence is CSARYVPGGTPEAFF. Here the CDR3 DNA reads TGCAGTGCTAGATACGTCCCAGGGGGGACCCCTGAAGCTTTCTTT.

This clonotype was counted ten times or more. This chain joins TRBV12-3 or TRBV12-4 and TRBJ2-5; the D is unclear. The CDR3 consists of 15 residues. Trimming took off 3 bases at V and 6 bases at J, with 17 bases between the two ends. This chain's CDR3 is CASSFVRTPGKTQYF. The CDR3 coding sequence is TGTGCCAGCAGTTTCGTACGCACCCCCGGAAAGACCCAGTACTTC.

This clonotype was recorded at least ten times. The gene calls are TRBV20-1 and TRBJ1-2, with D uncertain. Germline V gives CDR1 DFQATT, CDR2 SNEGSKA (reference sequence). This CDR3 is built from 16 residues. V was pared by 3 bases and J by 4 bases, with 21 bases between. CDR3 coding DNA: TGCAGTGCTAGTAGCCGGACGAACTCTTTCTTCTATGGCTACACCTTC. Its protein is CSASSRTNSFFYGYTF.

The table lists this clonotype with many counts. The chain links TRBV28 to TRBJ2-7; D gene ambiguous. Germline V lookup: CDR1 MDHEN, CDR2 SYDVKM. The V end lost 3 bases, the J end lost 5 bases, and 8 bases lay between the germline ends. The CDR3 has 12 amino acids. The chain's CDR3 is CASSLGSDEQYF. The DNA for the CDR3 is TGTGCCAGCAGTTTGGGCAGCGACGAGCAGTACTTC.

A few counts support this clonotype. The chain combines TRBV12-3 or TRBV12-4 with TRBJ2-1; 11 positions agree with TRBD2. This CDR3 is 15 amino acids long. With V trimmed by 6 bases and J by 6 bases, 7 bases remained unmatched. This CDR3 reads CASSIAGGLVNEQFF. CDR3 coding DNA: TGTGCCAGCAGCATAGCGGGGGGGCTTGTCAATGAGCAGTTCTTC.

This clonotype came up a few times. V is TRBV7-9 and J is TRBJ2-1; 10 bases map to TRBD2. The V gene end was trimmed by 1 base and the J gene end by 3 bases; junction bases not matched to a gene: 3. The V gene's germline CDR1 is SEHNR and CDR2 FQNEAQ (reference sequence). The CDR3 consists of 16 residues. This chain's CDR3 is CASSLVSSGGYNEQFF. The CDR3 coding sequence is TGTGCCAGCAGCTTAGTCTCTAGCGGGGGCTACAATGAGCAGTTCTTC.

The chain carries TRBV27 and TRBJ1-6; a possible D gene is TRBD1 (6 bases). The V and J ends lost 7 bases and 10 bases respectively, with 14 bases between them. Germline V lookup: CDR1 MNHEY, CDR2 SMNVEV (reference sequence). The CDR3 covers 13 residues. The DNA for the CDR3 is TGTGCCAGCAAGGAACAGGGAAAGTCACCCCTCCACTTT. It yields the protein CASKEQGKSPLHF.

Ten or more counts support this clonotype. This chain joins TRBV5-1 and TRBJ2-3, with D uncertain. The CDR3 totals 13 residues. Between the trimmed V and J ends, which lost 4 bases and 4 bases, there was a span of 10 bases. CDR1 and CDR2 from the germline V gene are SGHRS and YFSETQ. CDR3 nucleotides: TGCGCCAGCAGCCCCGGTGGGGCAGATACGCAGTATTTT. This encodes CASSPGGADTQYF.

Ten or more counts support this clonotype. This sequence joins TRBV12-3 or TRBV12-4 and TRBJ1-5, with 8 positions matching TRBD1. The ends lost 5 bases at V and 4 bases at J; junction bases unmatched: 7. This CDR3 region has 15 residues. Here the CDR3 DNA reads TGTGCCAGCAGTCCTAGGGGACAGGTAAATCAGCCCCAGCATTTT. It translates to CASSPRGQVNQPQHF.

The chain joins TRBV7-9 to TRBJ1-1; 11 bases are a match to TRBD1. Per the germline V gene, CDR1 is SEHNR and CDR2 is FQNEAQ (reference sequence). There are 14 residues in the CDR3. V was pared by 5 bases and J by 8 bases, with 7 bases of the junction left unmatched. This CDR3 reads CASSPRTGGPEAFF. As DNA, the CDR3 is TGTGCCAGCAGCCCGCGGACAGGGGGCCCGGAAGCTTTCTTT.

Comments on this clonotype: Given a much more abundant clone one base away, this may be a read error. The chain carries TRBV21-1 and TRBJ2-7; no DNA check was done on the table's D call, TRBD1. TRBV21-1 is a pseudogene. CDR3 length: 16 amino acids. The CDR3: CASSPPGAGGPYEQYF. DNA for the CDR3: TGTGCCAGCAGTCCACCCGGCGCGGGGGGACCCTACGAGCAGTACTTC.

This clonotype has at least ten counts. The chain has TRBV6-5 and TRBJ2-3; maybe TRBD2 (6 bases). Germline CDR1 and CDR2: MNHEY and SVGAGI. Between the trimmed V and J ends, which lost 8 bases and 4 bases, there was a span of 19 bases. CDR3 length equals 15 residues. CDR3 residues: CASRNSGDFPDTQYF. DNA of the CDR3: TGTGCCAGCCGTAATAGCGGAGATTTCCCAGATACGCAGTATTTT.

This clonotype has a count of ten or more. The chain recombines TRBV20-1 with TRBJ2-1; D may be TRBD1 or TRBD2 (5 bases each). The germline V gene has CDR1 DFQATT and CDR2 SNEGSKA (reference sequence). This CDR3 contains 15 residues. The ends were cut back, 5 bases at V and 5 bases at J, with 19 bases in the middle. CDR3 loop: CSAVGAALRDNEQFF. The CDR3 nucleotides are TGCAGTGCTGTGGGAGCCGCACTCAGGGACAATGAGCAGTTCTTC.

This clonotype was seen at least ten times. The chain recombines TRBV20-1 with TRBJ2-1; a possible D gene is TRBD2 (6 bases). The germline CDR1 and CDR2 sequences are DFQATT and SNEGSKA (reference sequence). The CDR3 extends over 15 amino acids. V lost 0 bases and J 4 bases, leaving 13 bases between the germline ends. The CDR3 spells CSAREPSSGYNEQFF. The CDR3 region has the DNA TGCAGTGCTAGAGAGCCTAGTAGCGGTTACAATGAGCAGTTCTTC.

This clonotype was seen many times. The chain recombines TRBV12-3 or TRBV12-4 with TRBJ2-3; D unresolved. CDR3 size: 16 residues. Trimming removed 3 bases at V and 3 bases at J, with 16 bases between. The CDR3: CASSFGRDAITDTQYF. The CDR3 DNA follows: TGTGCCAGCAGTTTCGGCCGCGACGCAATAACAGATACGCAGTATTTT.

This clonotype was detected only a few times. CDR3: CSASPRQRVETQYF. The CDR3 nucleotides read TGCAGTGCTAGTCCCCGGCAGAGGGTAGAGACCCAGTACTTC. The chain employs TRBV20-1 and TRBJ2-5, with D maybe TRBD2 (5 bases). Trimming took off 3 bases at V and 4 bases at J, with 15 bases between the two ends. The CDR3 covers 14 residues. Germline-derived CDR1 and CDR2 are DFQATT and SNEGSKA (reference sequence).

This clonotype was counted ten times or more. The chain carries TRBV20-1 and TRBJ1-2; D is unclear. The CDR3 is 11 amino acids. Germline V gene sequence: CDR1 DFQATT, CDR2 SNEGSKA (reference sequence). Deletions cut 1 base from V and 5 bases from J, with 5 bases between. CDR3 coding DNA: TGCAGTGCTAGAGTGGGATATGGCTACACCTTC. This encodes CSARVGYGYTF.

This clonotype was seen many times. This chain joins TRBV2 and TRBJ2-1; TRBD1 might be the D (5 bases). This CDR3 region has 13 residues. Germline V gene data show CDR1 as SNHLY and CDR2 as FYNNEI. V was cut by 10 bases and J by 2 bases, with 12 bases left in between. The CDR3 coding sequence is TGTGCCATTATAGCAGGGACCTACAATGAGCAGTTCTTC. Translation gives CAIIAGTYNEQFF.

There are many counts of this clonotype. CDR3 coding DNA: TGTGCCAGCAGGACAGGGGGAACTGAAGCTTTCTTT. Encoded protein: CASRTGGTEAFF. This chain joins TRBV6-1 and TRBJ1-1; 9 nucleotides match TRBD1. After removal of 6 bases from V and 5 bases from J, the junction contained 1 base not matched to a gene. CDR1 and CDR2 from the germline V gene are MNHNS and SASEGT. CDR3 length: 12 amino acids.

As concerns this clonotype: One end of the junction varies from germline; a read error may be responsible. This CDR3 reads CSARDRGLKLFF. CDR3 DNA: TGCAGTGCCAGAGACCGGGGACTAAAACTGTTTTTT. V is TRBV20-1 and J is TRBJ1-4, with D possibly being TRBD1 (5 bases). Looked up from germline, CDR1 is DFQATT and CDR2 is SNEGSKA (reference sequence). The CDR3 consists of 12 residues.

This clonotype was observed many times. The rearrangement links TRBV12-3 or TRBV12-4 to TRBJ1-1; D ambiguous. The V end was cut by 4 bases, the J end by 2 bases, with 14 bases between. CDR3 length equals 15 residues. CDR3 sequence: CASSSGSGVNTEAFF. The CDR3 bases are TGTGCCAGCAGTTCGGGGTCCGGAGTTAACACTGAAGCTTTCTTT.

This clonotype has ten or more counts. The rearrangement joins TRBV30 to TRBJ2-3, with D perhaps assigned TRBD1 or TRBD2 (6 bases each). CDR1 and CDR2 (germline): GTSNPN, SVGIG (reference sequence). V gave up 0 bases and J gave up 4 bases, with 14 bases separating them. The CDR3 spans 15 residues. CDR3 in DNA: TGTGCCTGGAGTGTAGGGCCAAGGGGGGCAGATACGCAGTATTTT. Its protein product is CAWSVGPRGADTQYF.

Ten or more counts support this clonotype. The V call is TRBV5-4, the J call TRBJ1-1, with no clear D. The CDR3 loop spans 13 amino acids. Germline V gene sequence: CDR1 SGHNT, CDR2 YYREEE (reference sequence). V gave up 5 bases and J gave up 6 bases, with 14 bases separating them. The CDR3 loop reads CASSSGASAEAFF. The CDR3 DNA reads TGTGCCAGCAGTTCCGGAGCGAGCGCTGAAGCTTTCTTT.